This entry lists 8 T cell receptor beta chains sequenced from one sample in a study of blood T cells in healthy people across ages. Through a sample-barcoded 5' primer and a J-beta primer mix, a second PCR was run for roughly 7 to 11 cycles. TCRdb recomputed calls from the 5' RACE reads with MiXCR, one row per CDR3 protein. The sample records around 1,100,000 distinct CDR3 sequences, around two fifths being singletons. The sequenced sample was blood. Receptor source: a young man in good health.

The rearrangement uses TRBV20-1 and TRBJ1-5; TRBD1 matches 7 bases. V dropped 3 bases and J dropped 7; count of bases not matched to a gene: 9. This CDR3 contains 14 residues. The germline V gene has CDR1 DFQATT and CDR2 SNEGSKA (reference sequence). The CDR3 nucleotides are TGCAGTGCTAGTCGGGGGACAGTAGAACAGCCCCAGCATTTT. This translates into CSASRGTVEQPQHF.

The chain employs TRBV7-9 and TRBJ1-5, with 8 nucleotides matching TRBD1. The CDR3 covers 17 residues. V trimming: 4 bases; J trimming: 6 bases; junction bases outside the gene matches: 14. CDR1 is SEHNR and CDR2 is FQNEAQ in the germline V gene (reference sequence). The CDR3 reads CASSSVGSQGAGQPQHF. The CDR3 region has the DNA TGTGCCAGCAGCTCCGTTGGTTCGCAGGGGGCGGGTCAGCCCCAGCATTTT.

This clonotype was detected many times. V is TRBV4-1 and J is TRBJ2-3, with 9 nucleotides matching TRBD2. The germline V gene has CDR1 MGHRA and CDR2 YSYEKL. V was pared by 4 bases and J by 2 bases, with 4 bases of the junction left unmatched. This CDR3 comprises 15 residues. The CDR3 loop reads CASSLTSGHTDTQYF. CDR3 nucleotides: TGCGCCAGCAGCCTTACTAGCGGGCACACAGATACGCAGTATTTT.

The chain carries TRBV28 and TRBJ1-2; 8 bases line up with TRBD1. V shed 5 bases, J shed 2 bases, and the junction held 4 bases outside the gene matches. CDR3 length: 14 amino acids. Germline-derived CDR1 and CDR2 are MDHEN and SYDVKM. CDR3 amino acids: CASSGQGTNYGYTF. The CDR3 nucleotides read TGTGCCAGCAGTGGACAGGGAACCAACTATGGCTACACCTTC.

Only one count was recorded for this clonotype. The chain joins TRBV7-8 to TRBJ1-5; D is unclear. V was clipped by 4 bases and J by 0 bases, with 13 bases between them. This CDR3 region has 16 residues. Germline-derived CDR1 and CDR2 are SGHVS and FQNEAQ. CDR3 nucleotide sequence: TGTGCCAGCAGCTCGGTCGGGCGCGATAGCAATCAGCCCCAGCATTTT. Translating it yields CASSSVGRDSNQPQHF.

This chain connects TRBV20-1 to TRBJ1-6; no reliable D call. V was cut by 3 bases and J by 0 bases, with 9 bases left in between. There are 15 residues in the CDR3. Germline CDR1 and CDR2: DFQATT and SNEGSKA (reference sequence). CDR3 coding DNA: TGCAGTGCTAGGGCTAGTATCTCCTATAATTCACCCCTCCACTTT. Residues: CSARASISYNSPLHF.

This chain connects TRBV4-2 to TRBJ1-5, with D tentatively TRBD1 (6 bases). V was cut by 0 bases and J by 6 bases, with 12 bases left in between. This CDR3 region has 15 residues. Germline loops: CDR1 LGHNA, CDR2 YNFKEQ. CDR3 bases: TGTGCCAGCAGCCAAGATTCGGCAGGGGTTCAGCCCCAGCATTTT. Encoded protein: CASSQDSAGVQPQHF.

This clonotype showed up just a few times. The genes are TRBV6-1 and TRBJ2-3, with a weak D call TRBD2 (7 bases). V was pared by 3 bases and J by 0 bases, with 13 bases between. Germline CDR1 MNHNS, CDR2 SASEGT. The CDR3 consists of 16 residues. The CDR3 loop is CASSDVRGASTDTQYF. CDR3 nucleotides: TGTGCCAGCAGTGATGTCCGGGGGGCTAGCACAGATACGCAGTATTTT.